These 22 T cell receptor beta chains originate from one sample sequenced in a study of T cells in Graves' hyperthyroidism and ophthalmopathy. TCR beta CDR3 regions were amplified from RNA. First-round RT-PCR with HTBI primers amplified the TCR CDR3 region. TCRdb independently ran MiXCR on the multiplex PCR reads; one entry per CDR3 protein. The profile covers about 700,000 distinct CDR3 sequences, with around 13% appearing a single time and roughly 10% taken by the ten largest. The specimen was blood. These receptor sequences come from a woman under 30 with Graves' hyperthyroidism.

In this sample, this clonotype turned up many times. This chain links TRBV7-2 with TRBJ1-5; 8 bases are shared with TRBD1. CDR3 length: 21 residues. Trimming cost V 5 bases and J 5 bases; bases outside gene matches: 26. Germline assignment: CDR1 SGHTA and CDR2 FQGNSA. CDR3 in amino acids: CASSNRPPVRGPKNVYQPQHF. CDR3 nucleotides: TGTGCCAGCAGCAACAGGCCCCCCGTCAGGGGGCCAAAGAATGTGTATCAGCCCCAGCATTTT.

The table lists this clonotype with many counts. The V gene is TRBV20-1, the J gene TRBJ2-3; no definite D call. This CDR3 has 15 residues. Per the germline V gene, CDR1 is DFQATT and CDR2 is SNEGSKA (reference sequence). V was clipped by 0 bases and J by 0 bases, with 10 bases between them. CDR3 loop: CSARDLAASTDTQYF. In DNA, the CDR3 is TGCAGTGCTAGAGATCTGGCGGCAAGCACAGATACGCAGTATTTT.

This clonotype has only a few counts. The CDR3 protein is CAAQPGSGGETQYF. Here the CDR3 DNA reads TGTGCCGCCCAGCCCGGGTCCGGGGGGGAGACCCAGTACTTC. V gene TRBV10-3 combines with J gene TRBJ2-5; 7 positions agree with TRBD2. V was clipped by 11 bases and J by 5 bases; unmatched bases: 14. Germline V gives CDR1 ENHRY, CDR2 SYGVKD. The CDR3 loop spans 14 amino acids.

This clonotype was counted a few times. A junction boundary mismatches the germline segment, possibly from a read error. The chain combines TRBV7-8 with TRBJ2-6; no reliable D call. The CDR3 consists of 13 residues. Germline assignment: CDR1 SGHVS and CDR2 FQNEAQ. Here the CDR3 reads CASSRRGANVLTF. The CDR3, as DNA: TGTGCTAGCAGTCGTCGCGGGGCCAACGTCCTGACTTTC.

The rearrangement joins TRBV12-3 or TRBV12-4 to TRBJ2-1, with 9 bases that match TRBD2. The ends lost 5 bases at V and 6 bases at J; junction bases unmatched: 8. The CDR3 runs to 15 residues. As DNA, the CDR3 is TGTGCCAGCAGTCTACGGACTAGCGATAGCAATGAGCAGTTCTTC. Residues: CASSLRTSDSNEQFF.

The sample holds many counts of this clonotype. The chain links TRBV6-2 or TRBV6-3 to TRBJ2-5, with a tentative D call TRBD1 (6 bases). The CDR3 contains 15 residues. Germline V gives CDR1 MNHEY, CDR2 SVGEGT. Trimming left V 0 bases short and J 2 bases short, with 10 bases between. CDR3 nucleotide sequence: TGTGCCAGCAGTTACTCCGGACAGAATCAAGAGACCCAGTACTTC. Translated: CASSYSGQNQETQYF.

A word on this clonotype: One base away lies a much larger clone, so this may be a sequencing read error. The chain recombines TRBV7-9 with TRBJ2-7; 10 positions agree with TRBD2. V lost 5 bases, J lost 1 base, and 8 bases stayed unmatched. The CDR3 consists of 16 residues. Germline V gives CDR1 SEHNR, CDR2 FQNEAQ (reference sequence). CDR3 nucleotide sequence: TGTGCCAGCAGCCCCTTCACTAGCGGGGCTTCCTACGAGCAGTACTTC. It specifies CASSPFTSGASYEQYF.

In its sample, this clonotype was seen many times. J is TRBJ1-5 and V is TRBV20-1; tentative D call: TRBD1 (6 bases). Germline loops: CDR1 DFQATT, CDR2 SNEGSKA (reference sequence). The CDR3 runs to 15 residues. V was clipped by 3 bases and J by 12 bases, with 24 bases between them. The CDR3 region is CSASSATQGRGNQHF. In DNA, the CDR3 is TGCAGTGCTAGTTCGGCTACTCAGGGCAGGGGAAACCAGCATTTT.

This clonotype was counted a few times. The CDR3 here is CAISPDNSDSYEQYF. The CDR3 DNA is TGTGCCATCAGCCCAGACAACTCGGACTCCTACGAGCAGTACTTC. This chain uses TRBV10-3 with TRBJ2-7; D uncertain. Germline V lookup: CDR1 ENHRY, CDR2 SYGVKD. Trimming left V 6 bases short and J 0 bases short, with 15 bases between. The CDR3 contains 15 residues.

The chain employs TRBV3-1 and TRBJ1-6; D is unresolved. The CDR3 sequence is 15 residues long. Trimming removed 1 base from V and 9 bases from J, with 13 bases in between. Germline assignment: CDR1 LGHDT and CDR2 YNNKEL (reference sequence). The CDR3 coding sequence is TGTGCCAGCAGCCAAGGCAGTCTTGGTGGTTCACCCCTCCACTTT. Translated, it gives CASSQGSLGGSPLHF.

In its sample, this clonotype was seen a few times. CDR3 amino acids: CATSDWDSNQPQHF. For the CDR3, the DNA is TGTGCCACCAGTGATTGGGACTCCAATCAGCCCCAGCATTTT. The rearrangement uses TRBV24-1 and TRBJ1-5; possible D gene TRBD1, 5 bases. Trimming left V 2 bases short and J 3 bases short, with 7 bases between. The germline V gene encodes CDR1 KGHDR and CDR2 SFDVKD. The CDR3 runs to 14 residues.

The chain couples TRBV29-1 to TRBJ1-2; D not resolved. V dropped 7 bases and J dropped 8 bases, with 17 bases sitting between them. CDR3 length: 12 residues. CDR1 is SQVTM and CDR2 is ANQGSEA in the germline V gene. CDR3 DNA: TGCAGCGCGACAAAGGGCAATTGGGGCTACACCTTC. Amino acid sequence: CSATKGNWGYTF.

The sample holds a few counts of this clonotype. The V and J genes are TRBV9 and TRBJ1-6; 7 bases map to TRBD1. CDR3 length: 15 amino acids. Per germline, CDR1 SGDLS and CDR2 YYNGEE. V trimming: 4 bases; J trimming: 7 bases; junction bases outside the gene matches: 8. The CDR3, as DNA: TGTGCCAGCAGCACTCGGACAGGTCCAAATTCACCCCTCCACTTT. It yields the protein CASSTRTGPNSPLHF. Looking up the rest from reference TRBV9 and TRBJ1-6 gives the full variable domain: DSGVTQTPKHLITATGQRVTLRCSPRSGDLSVYWYQQSLDQGLQFLIQYYNGEERAKGNILERFSAQQFPDLHSELNLSSLELGDSALYFCASSTRTGPNSPLHFGNGTRLTVT.

This clonotype was counted only a few times. This sequence joins TRBV28 and TRBJ2-7, with TRBD2 matching 10 bases. The CDR3 length is 14 residues. Per germline, CDR1 MDHEN and CDR2 SYDVKM. The V segment lost 5 bases and the J segment 4 bases; nucleotides outside the gene matches: 5. The CDR3 is CASSRAGGRYEQYF. Written as DNA, the CDR3 is TGTGCCAGCAGTCGAGCGGGAGGGCGGTACGAGCAGTACTTC.

This clonotype came up a few times. The V call is TRBV20-1, the J call TRBJ2-3; tentative D call: TRBD2 (5 bases). CDR1 DFQATT and CDR2 SNEGSKA come from the germline V gene (reference sequence). V lost 5 bases and J lost 2, with 23 bases in between. The CDR3 is 17 residues long. In nucleotides, the CDR3 is TGCAGTGCTGAGAAGGTGTGGGGAGCTTCCCACACAGATACGCAGTATTTT. This translates into CSAEKVWGASHTDTQYF.

This clonotype was seen a handful of times. The chain uses TRBV9 and TRBJ2-2; tentative D call: TRBD1 (5 bases). Trimming cost V 4 bases and J 6 bases, with 10 bases left between them. The CDR3 is 13 amino acids. The germline V gene has CDR1 SGDLS and CDR2 YYNGEE. CDR3 in DNA: TGTGCCAGCAGCTCTCTAGGGGCCGGGGAGCTGTTTTTT. It codes for CASSSLGAGELFF.

This chain connects TRBV15 to TRBJ2-2; possible D gene TRBD2, 6 bases. V was shortened by 0 bases and J by 4 bases, with 9 bases between the two germline ends. This CDR3 contains 15 residues. The germline V gene has CDR1 LNHNV and CDR2 YYDKDF (reference sequence). CDR3 sequence: CATSREGGTTGELFF. The CDR3 DNA sequence: TGTGCCACCAGCAGAGAAGGCGGGACCACCGGGGAGCTGTTTTTT.

This clonotype was seen only a few times. This chain uses TRBV27 with TRBJ1-6; 10 nucleotides align to TRBD1. Germline V CDR1 and CDR2: MNHEY, SMNVEV (reference sequence). The CDR3 consists of 18 residues. Unmatched junction bases numbered 9, after V lost 6 bases and J lost 1 base. This CDR3 is CASSYRTGGRSYNSPLHF. The CDR3 DNA sequence: TGTGCCAGCAGCTACCGGACAGGGGGTCGGTCCTATAATTCACCCCTCCACTTT.

This clonotype appeared a few times. The rearrangement joins TRBV9 to TRBJ1-2; D unclear. The CDR3 consists of 13 residues. Germline V gene lookup returns CDR1 SGDLS and CDR2 YYNGEE. Trimming left V 3 bases short and J 5 bases short, with 11 bases between. The CDR3 loop is CASSAPNRYGYTF. CDR3 bases: TGTGCCAGCAGCGCCCCTAACAGATATGGCTACACCTTC. The full variable domain, with the rest looked up from reference TRBV9 and TRBJ1-2, is DSGVTQTPKHLITATGQRVTLRCSPRSGDLSVYWYQQSLDQGLQFLIQYYNGEERAKGNILERFSAQQFPDLHSELNLSSLELGDSALYFCASSAPNRYGYTFGSGTRLTVV.

This clonotype was seen repeatedly, ten times or more. The genes are TRBV29-1 and TRBJ2-7, with 8 bases fitting TRBD2. V was pared by 4 bases and J by 2 bases, with 4 bases of the junction left unmatched. The CDR3 has 13 amino acids. The germline CDR1 and CDR2 sequences are SQVTM and ANQGSEA. The CDR3 DNA follows: TGCAGCGTTGGACCGACTAGCGCCTACGAGCAGTACTTC. It codes for CSVGPTSAYEQYF.

Notes on this clonotype: Given a much more abundant clone one base away, this may be a read error. The chain couples TRBV11-2 to TRBJ2-1; 9 bases match TRBD1. Germline lookup yields CDR1 SGHAT and CDR2 FQNNGV. The trim removed 5 bases at V and 10 bases at J, leaving 15 bases unmatched. This CDR3 is built from 16 residues. CDR3 DNA sequence: TGTGCCAGCAGCCGAAAGCCGGGACAGGGTGCGGGGGAGCAGTTCTTC. It specifies CASSRKPGQGAGEQFF.

This sequence joins TRBV15 and TRBJ2-1, with 7 bases lining up with TRBD2. V shed 0 bases and J 1 base; nucleotides not matched to a gene: 12. Germline-derived CDR1 and CDR2 are LNHNV and YYDKDF (reference sequence). The CDR3 runs to 19 residues. CDR3 amino acids: CATSRERSLADRSYNEQFF. CDR3 bases: TGTGCCACCAGCAGAGAAAGGTCCCTAGCGGACCGATCCTACAATGAGCAGTTCTTC.